This entry lists 12 T cell receptor beta chains sequenced from one sample in a study of T cells in Graves' hyperthyroidism and ophthalmopathy. Using RNA transcripts as the source, TCR beta CDR3 regions were amplified. A set of HTBI primers served as the primers for a first-round RT-PCR of the TCR CDR3. One entry per CDR3 protein, called by TCRdb with MiXCR from the multiplex PCR reads. The repertoire has 90,000 to 120,000 distinct CDR3 sequences, 16% of them found once; the top ten carry 35% to 50%. The sequenced material came from blood. The receptor set was obtained from a woman aged 45-65 years with Graves' hyperthyroidism.

Ten or more counts support this clonotype. This chain joins TRBV19 and TRBJ2-1; D is uncertain. Germline lookup yields CDR1 LNHDA and CDR2 SQIVND (reference sequence). V was shortened by 1 base and J by 5 bases, with 6 bases between the two germline ends. The CDR3 has 13 amino acids. CDR3 nucleotides: TGTGCCAGTAGTATAGGGTACCACAATGAGCAGTTCTTC. Its translation is CASSIGYHNEQFF.

This clonotype was seen repeatedly, ten times or more. The V call is TRBV11-2, the J call TRBJ2-7, with 9 bases fitting TRBD1. This CDR3 has 15 residues. With 5 bases clipped from V and 7 bases from J, the junction kept 12 bases outside the gene matches. Germline CDR1 is SGHAT and CDR2 is FQNNGV. CDR3 coding DNA: TGTGCCAGCAGCCCGGGGACAGGGATTATGAGGGAGCAGTACTTC. Residues: CASSPGTGIMREQYF.

This rearrangement joins TRBV11-2 to TRBJ2-7; D may be TRBD2 (6 bases). Germline V gene data show CDR1 as SGHAT and CDR2 as FQNNGV. This CDR3 region has 13 residues. V was pared by 5 bases and J by 6 bases, with 14 bases between. The CDR3 loop is CASSEWAGPEQYF. For the CDR3, the DNA is TGTGCCAGCAGCGAATGGGCGGGGCCCGAGCAGTACTTC.

This clonotype showed up many times. The chain joins TRBV11-2 to TRBJ1-6; D perhaps matches TRBD1 (6 bases). CDR3 length: 16 amino acids. V was pared by 5 bases and J by 9 bases, with 20 bases between. Germline lookup yields CDR1 SGHAT and CDR2 FQNNGV. The chain's CDR3 is CASSPQGRGASSPLHF. As DNA, the CDR3 is TGTGCCAGCAGCCCCCAGGGGCGGGGGGCGAGTTCACCCCTCCACTTT.

This clonotype was picked up many times. The V call is TRBV6-1, the J call TRBJ1-5; 11 positions match TRBD1. The CDR3 runs to 14 residues. Trimming removed 5 bases from V and 7 bases from J; junction bases left unmatched: 4. Germline-derived CDR1 and CDR2 are MNHNS and SASEGT. The CDR3 region has the DNA TGTGCCAGCAGTTTGGGACAGGGGGGCCAGCCCCAGCATTTT. Amino acids: CASSLGQGGQPQHF.

This clonotype was observed many times. V usage is TRBV9 and J usage is TRBJ2-1, with TRBD2 matching over 12 bases. This CDR3 is built from 16 residues. Trimming cost V 3 bases and J 4 bases; bases outside gene matches: 5. In germline, CDR1 is SGDLS, CDR2 YYNGEE. The DNA of the CDR3 is TGTGCCAGCAGCGGACCACTAGCGGGGGGATACAATGAGCAGTTCTTC. It translates to CASSGPLAGGYNEQFF.

This clonotype was recorded many times. The V gene is TRBV3-1, the J gene TRBJ1-4; no definite D call. The CDR3 totals 15 residues. Germline CDR1 LGHDT, CDR2 YNNKEL (reference sequence). Trimming stripped 3 bases from V and 5 bases from J, with 13 bases between. This CDR3 reads CASSHSATQNEKLFF. In DNA, the CDR3 is TGTGCCAGCAGCCATTCAGCTACCCAAAATGAAAAACTGTTTTTT.

This clonotype has a count of ten or more. This chain connects TRBV11-3 to TRBJ1-1, with 7 bases aligning to TRBD1. Germline V gene lookup returns CDR1 SGHNT and CDR2 YENEEA. V shed 6 bases and J 5 bases; nucleotides not matched to a gene: 9. The CDR3 consists of 14 residues. The CDR3, as DNA: TGTGCCAGCAGAGGGACAGTAGGGAATACTGAAGCTTTCTTT. It yields the protein CASRGTVGNTEAFF.

The J gene is TRBJ2-1, the V gene TRBV20-1; 13 bases fit TRBD2. CDR3 length equals 15 residues. V dropped 6 bases and J dropped 10; count of bases not matched to a gene: 12. The germline gives CDR1 DFQATT, CDR2 SNEGSKA (reference sequence). CDR3 DNA sequence: TGCAGTGCCCCCGGGACCGGGACTAGCGGGAAGGAGCAGTTCTTC. It is translated as CSAPGTGTSGKEQFF.

This clonotype was detected many times. CDR3 sequence (DNA): TGCAGCGGATCAGGGTTCACCGGGGAGCTGTTTTTT. Translated: CSGSGFTGELFF. The chain employs TRBV29-1 and TRBJ2-2; D is perhaps TRBD1 (5 bases). CDR3 length: 12 residues. Germline loops: CDR1 SQVTM, CDR2 ANQGSEA. The germline V and J ends were trimmed by 7 bases and 4 bases, with 10 bases remaining between them.

This clonotype was seen repeatedly, ten times or more. The chain carries TRBV5-1 and TRBJ1-6; D is unclear. In germline, CDR1 is SGHRS, CDR2 YFSETQ. With 4 bases removed from V and 10 bases from J, the gap between germline ends came to 15 bases. The CDR3 contains 14 residues. CDR3 sequence reads: CASSPMSVGSPLHF. The DNA for the CDR3 is TGCGCCAGCAGCCCCATGAGCGTGGGATCACCCCTCCACTTT.

This clonotype was picked up many times. The rearrangement joins TRBV5-1 to TRBJ2-3; 7 positions match TRBD1. The germline gives CDR1 SGHRS, CDR2 YFSETQ. The V segment lost 4 bases and the J segment 4 bases; nucleotides outside the gene matches: 12. The CDR3 spans 16 residues. The CDR3 bases are TGCGCCAGCAGCCTGGGACAGCCCTCGAGGGCAGATACGCAGTATTTT. Protein sequence: CASSLGQPSRADTQYF.